A selection of T cell receptor beta chains follows, all from one sample in a study of OX40 agonist ivuxolimab in advanced cancers. Repertoires were generated with immunoSEQ multiplex PCR, while TCRdb's copy carries only in-frame clones and drops some. The sample contains 72,000 or so clones, approximately 89% of which appear only once. Source: CD4+ or CD8+ T cells sorted from blood, taken in a trial of the OX40 agonist ivuxolimab. The receptors originated from an adult with an advanced solid tumor such as melanoma, head and neck, liver or kidney cancer. The CDR3 runs from the conserved cysteine through the conserved F or W. Fields, in order: CDR3 DNA, CDR3 protein, clone size, D gene, J gene, V gene. A D gene is named only where the DNA matches it firmly. Only some rows state a clone size, as once, few, many or a class for expanded clones.

cdr3_nt: TGTGCCAGCAGTGTACGAGGGAACACTGAAGCTTTCTTT
cdr3_aa: CASSVRGNTEAFF
clone_size: .
d_call: .
j_call: TRBJ1-1
v_call: TRBV2

cdr3_nt: TGTGCCAGCAGCGTTGGGTCGACGGGAGCAACTAATGAAAAACTGTTTTTT
cdr3_aa: CASSVGSTGATNEKLFF
clone_size: .
d_call: .
j_call: TRBJ1-4
v_call: TRBV11-2

cdr3_nt: TGTGCCAGCAGTTGGGGACAGGCAAATGGCTACACCTTC
cdr3_aa: CASSWGQANGYTF
clone_size: .
d_call: TRBD1
j_call: TRBJ1-2
v_call: TRBV28

cdr3_nt: TGTGCCAGCAGCCAAGATGGGGGGAAGGGAAGTGAAAAACTGTTTTTT
cdr3_aa: CASSQDGGKGSEKLFF
clone_size: .
d_call: .
j_call: TRBJ1-4
v_call: TRBV4-2

cdr3_nt: TGTGCCAGCAGCTTGAAATCCGGGACAGGGTCCTATGGCTACACCTTC
cdr3_aa: CASSLKSGTGSYGYTF
clone_size: .
d_call: TRBD1
j_call: TRBJ1-2
v_call: TRBV7-2

cdr3_nt: TGTGCCAGCAGTTACTCTAGCTCTGGGGCCAACGTCCTGACTTTC
cdr3_aa: CASSYSSSGANVLTF
clone_size: .
d_call: .
j_call: TRBJ2-6
v_call: TRBV6-5

cdr3_nt: TGTGCCAGCAGTGAACAGAGCTCCTACGAGCAGTACTTC
cdr3_aa: CASSEQSSYEQYF
clone_size: .
d_call: .
j_call: TRBJ2-7
v_call: TRBV6-1

cdr3_nt: TGTGCCAGCAGCTTGAGGGGACAGGGGACGGGAGAGCAGTACTTC
cdr3_aa: CASSLRGQGTGEQYF
clone_size: .
d_call: TRBD1
j_call: TRBJ2-7
v_call: TRBV5-5

cdr3_nt: TGTGCCAGCAGCCTTAATCCCGGCTCCTACGAGCAGTACTTC
cdr3_aa: CASSLNPGSYEQYF
clone_size: .
d_call: .
j_call: TRBJ2-7
v_call: TRBV27

cdr3_nt: TGTGCCAGCAGCACAAGGGACAGTTACGAGCAGTACTTC
cdr3_aa: CASSTRDSYEQYF
clone_size: .
d_call: TRBD1
j_call: TRBJ2-7
v_call: TRBV7-2

cdr3_nt: TGTGCCAGCAGCTCGGACAGGGAGACCGGGGAGCTGTTTTTT
cdr3_aa: CASSSDRETGELFF
clone_size: .
d_call: TRBD1
j_call: TRBJ2-2
v_call: TRBV6-5

cdr3_nt: TGTGCCAGTACCATTGGGGGGTCCACAGATACGCAGTATTTT
cdr3_aa: CASTIGGSTDTQYF
clone_size: once
d_call: .
j_call: TRBJ2-3
v_call: TRBV19

cdr3_nt: TGCGCCAGCAGCCAAGGGGTCTGGCCGCTGTTTTTT
cdr3_aa: CASSQGVWPLFF
clone_size: few
d_call: .
j_call: TRBJ1-4
v_call: TRBV4-1

cdr3_nt: TGTGCCAGCAGGTGGGCAGGCGCAGCTAACACCGGGGAGCTGTTTTTT
cdr3_aa: CASRWAGAANTGELFF
clone_size: few
d_call: .
j_call: TRBJ2-2
v_call: TRBV28

cdr3_nt: TGTGCCAGCAGACCCTTTAGGGGGTCCACTGAAGCTTTCTTT
cdr3_aa: CASRPFRGSTEAFF
clone_size: .
d_call: .
j_call: TRBJ1-1
v_call: TRBV27

cdr3_nt: TGTGCCACTCAGGGGGGACTAGCGGGAGTTGAGCAGTTCTTC
cdr3_aa: CATQGGLAGVEQFF
clone_size: .
d_call: TRBD2
j_call: TRBJ2-1
v_call: TRBV19

cdr3_nt: .
cdr3_aa: CASSLWGRGNPSSHF
clone_size: .
d_call: .
j_call: TRBJ2-7
v_call: TRBV28

cdr3_nt: TGCGCCAGCAGCCAACCGGGACAGAGTCTTTACGAGCAGTACTTC
cdr3_aa: CASSQPGQSLYEQYF
clone_size: .
d_call: TRBD1
j_call: TRBJ2-7
v_call: TRBV4-3

cdr3_nt: TGTGCCAGCAGCGTAGGGGGGACTCAAGAGACCCAGTACTTC
cdr3_aa: CASSVGGTQETQYF
clone_size: .
d_call: .
j_call: TRBJ2-5
v_call: TRBV9

cdr3_nt: TGTGCCAGCAGCTTTTCAGGGAGTAGCACAGATACGCAGTATTTT
cdr3_aa: CASSFSGSSTDTQYF
clone_size: .
d_call: .
j_call: TRBJ2-3
v_call: TRBV5-5